This T cell receptor beta chain stems from a study of beta chain features in type 1 diabetes. Study summary: Healthy donors resembled patients in age, gender and cell yields.

Study conclusions and caveats: Compared with healthy donors, patients appeared to share more similar naive, central memory and regulatory TCRB repertoires. In every one of the four CD4+ subsets, TCRB CDR3s were moderately but significantly shorter in Type 1 diabetes patients.

V gave up 2 bases and J gave up 0 bases; unmatched junction bases: 5. The CDR3 is 15 amino acids. Germline V gene lookup returns CDR1 GTSNPN and CDR2 SVGIG (reference sequence). The table lists this clone with a few counts. Its specificity is unknown. The single heparinised draw taken from each donor contained around 100 mL of blood on average. The study reverse transcribed the entire isolated RNA, so it sequenced expressed TCRB transcripts. Assay used: immunoSEQ multiplex PCR; TCRdb lists only in-frame clones, some missing. Of 350,000 to 450,000 clones in the sample, around 16% are singletons; the top ten hold approximately 0.02%.

The sequence came from a woman aged 18-29 years in good health. What was sequenced was naive CD4+ T cells from blood. The rearrangement uses TRBV30 and TRBJ2-5; 8 positions match TRBD2. The CDR3 DNA sequence: TGTGCCTGGAGTCGGATAGCGGGGAACCAAGAGACCCAGTACTTC. This translates into CAWSRIAGNQETQYF.